Listed below are T cell receptor beta chains from one sample, sequenced in a study of T-cell reconstitution after alpha-beta-depleted transplantation in children. From the PCR reads, TCRdb called clonotypes with MiXCR, one entry per CDR3 protein. In the table there are 490,000 or so distinct CDR3 sequences, around 13% of which are singletons. The specimen comprised PBMCs from the stem cell graft donor, sampled from the stem cell graft. These receptors originate from a human donor who donated a stem cell graft to a child with combined immunodeficiency. CDR3s include the opening cysteine and the closing phenylalanine or tryptophan. Fields, in order: V gene, clone size, D gene, J gene, CDR3 DNA, CDR3 protein. A D gene is named only where the DNA matches it firmly. Where a row states a size, it is once, few, many or the class of an expanded clone; other rows omit it.

V: TRBV6-2/TRBV6-3
size: NA
D: TRBD2
J: TRBJ2-3
DNA: TGTGCCAGCAGCCCCCGGACGACTAGCGGGATTGATACGCAGTATTTT
CDR3: CASSPRTTSGIDTQYF

V: TRBV2
size: NA
D: NA
J: TRBJ1-2
DNA: TGTGCCAGCACAGGGTTTCCCCTTCTCTATGGCTACACCTTC
CDR3: CASTGFPLLYGYTF

V: TRBV6-5
size: NA
D: NA
J: TRBJ2-1
DNA: TGTGCCAGCAGTCTCGCCTCGGGGGCGAACTACAATGAGCAGTTCTTC
CDR3: CASSLASGANYNEQFF

V: TRBV12-3/TRBV12-4
size: many
D: TRBD2
J: TRBJ2-1
DNA: TGTGCCAGCAGTCCCCAGTGGGGAGGGTTTAATGAGCAGTTCTTC
CDR3: CASSPQWGGFNEQFF

V: TRBV3-1
size: few
D: NA
J: TRBJ2-5
DNA: TGTGCCAGCAGCCAAGTCATGGGAGGAGGGGAGACCCAGTACTTC
CDR3: CASSQVMGGGETQYF

V: TRBV7-9
size: many
D: TRBD2
J: TRBJ2-7
DNA: TGTGCCAGCAGCATCCTCGGGGGGGAGCAGTACTTC
CDR3: CASSILGGEQYF

V: TRBV9
size: many
D: TRBD2
J: TRBJ2-1
DNA: TGTGCCAGCAGCGGCAGCCTAGCGGGAACCTACAATGAGCAGTTCTTC
CDR3: CASSGSLAGTYNEQFF

V: TRBV12-3/TRBV12-4
size: NA
D: TRBD1
J: TRBJ2-7
DNA: TGTGCCAGCAGTATGGACAGGGGTCCCTCCTACGAGCAGTACTTC
CDR3: CASSMDRGPSYEQYF

V: TRBV18
size: few
D: TRBD2
J: TRBJ2-3
DNA: TGTGCCAGCTCACCTCCTAGCGGGAGTCATACAGATACGCAGTATTTT
CDR3: CASSPPSGSHTDTQYF

V: TRBV12-3/TRBV12-4
size: many
D: TRBD1
J: TRBJ1-6
DNA: TGTGCCAGCAGTAGGGGGCAAGGTTCACCCCTCCACTTT
CDR3: CASSRGQGSPLHF

V: TRBV30
size: NA
D: NA
J: TRBJ2-1
DNA: TGTGCCTGGAGTGCGACTAATGAGCAGTTCTTC
CDR3: CAWSATNEQFF

V: TRBV28
size: NA
D: TRBD2
J: TRBJ2-2
DNA: TGTGCCAGCATCCTACGGAGGGAGGGAAGGGCCACCGGGGAGCTGTTTTTT
CDR3: CASILRREGRATGELFF

V: TRBV29-1
size: few
D: NA
J: TRBJ2-6
DNA: TGCAGCGTCTTGACAGTCTCTGGGGCCAACGTCCTGACTTTC
CDR3: CSVLTVSGANVLTF

V: TRBV4-1
size: NA
D: TRBD1
J: TRBJ1-2
DNA: TGCGCCAGCAGCCAATACCAAGACAGGGAAGGTGATGGCTACACCTTC
CDR3: CASSQYQDREGDGYTF

V: TRBV24-1
size: many
D: TRBD2
J: TRBJ2-7
DNA: TGTGCCACCAGTGAACCGGGACTAGCGGGAGGTTTGCAGTACTTC
CDR3: CATSEPGLAGGLQYF

V: TRBV6-5
size: few
D: TRBD2
J: TRBJ2-1
DNA: TGTGCCAGCAGTTACACCCGGGACTACCTCCCTATCAATGAGCAGTTCTTC
CDR3: CASSYTRDYLPINEQFF

V: TRBV10-3
size: NA
D: NA
J: TRBJ2-5
DNA: TGTGCCATCAGGCCCGGAGTGGAAGAGACCCAGTACTTC
CDR3: CAIRPGVEETQYF

V: TRBV20-1
size: NA
D: NA
J: TRBJ2-1
DNA: TGCAGTGCTATACTAGTGCCCACCTACAATGAGCAGTTCTTC
CDR3: CSAILVPTYNEQFF

V: TRBV6-1
size: NA
D: NA
J: TRBJ2-6
DNA: TGTGCCAGCAGTGAAGAGAGGGGGGTCGGGGCCAACGTCCTGACTTTC
CDR3: CASSEERGVGANVLTF

V: TRBV20-1
size: NA
D: TRBD1
J: TRBJ1-6
DNA: TGCAGTGCTAGGACAGGGAAGAGCTCCTATAATTCACCCCTCCACTTT
CDR3: CSARTGKSSYNSPLHF

V: TRBV18
size: few
D: NA
J: TRBJ2-1
DNA: TGTGCCAGCTCACCACCGAGGCAGTTCAGGGATGAGCAGTTCTTC
CDR3: CASSPPRQFRDEQFF

V: TRBV10-3
size: many
D: NA
J: TRBJ1-1
DNA: TGTGCCATCAGTGGGAGGGGGGGCGCGAACACTGAAGCTTTCTTT
CDR3: CAISGRGGANTEAFF

V: TRBV28
size: NA
D: TRBD1
J: TRBJ2-1
DNA: TGTGCCAGCAGTTTATTCATGGGACAGGGCTCCTACAATGAGCAGTTCTTC
CDR3: CASSLFMGQGSYNEQFF

V: TRBV29-1
size: many
D: NA
J: TRBJ1-1
DNA: TGCAGCGGGGCAGACGTTGGCACTGAAGCTTTCTTT
CDR3: CSGADVGTEAFF

V: TRBV20-1
size: NA
D: TRBD2
J: TRBJ2-1
DNA: TGCTGTGCTGCTTCATGGACTAGCGGGGACCAAAATGAGCAGTTCTTC
CDR3: CCAASWTSGDQNEQFF

V: TRBV12-3/TRBV12-4
size: NA
D: TRBD1
J: TRBJ2-3
DNA: TGTGCCAGCAGTAGACAGGGGGCTTGGGATACGCAGTATTTT
CDR3: CASSRQGAWDTQYF

V: TRBV7-8
size: NA
D: NA
J: TRBJ2-7
DNA: TGTGCCAGCAGCTTGGCTAGGGGCATCTCCTACGAGCAGTACTTC
CDR3: CASSLARGISYEQYF

V: TRBV7-8
size: few
D: NA
J: TRBJ1-1
DNA: TGTGCCAGCAGCCCCGTTGCAGGGTCTGGCGGCGCTGAAGCTTTCTTT
CDR3: CASSPVAGSGGAEAFF

V: TRBV24-1
size: many
D: NA
J: TRBJ2-1
DNA: TGTGCCACCAGTGATAAATGGGGAGCGCGACGTCTGGATGAGCAGTTCTTC
CDR3: CATSDKWGARRLDEQFF

V: TRBV2
size: NA
D: NA
J: TRBJ2-7
DNA: TGTGCCAGCAGCCAAGGCCTTAGGGACGAGCAGTACTTC
CDR3: CASSQGLRDEQYF

V: TRBV20-1
size: few
D: NA
J: TRBJ2-1
DNA: TGCAGTGCTAGAGATTCCGGGTCCCCGTACAATGAGCAGTTCTTC
CDR3: CSARDSGSPYNEQFF

V: TRBV2
size: many
D: NA
J: TRBJ2-1
DNA: TGTGCCAGCAGTAACCCGCCAGGGCGGCACAATGAGCAGTTCTTC
CDR3: CASSNPPGRHNEQFF

V: TRBV19
size: NA
D: TRBD1
J: TRBJ2-7
DNA: TGTGCCAGTAGTATAGAGGGGACAGGCGCCTACGAGCAGTACTTC
CDR3: CASSIEGTGAYEQYF

V: TRBV6-1
size: many
D: NA
J: TRBJ2-3
DNA: TGTGCCAGCAGTGGCCCAGGGTCGGGCACAGATACGCAGTATTTT
CDR3: CASSGPGSGTDTQYF

V: TRBV12-3/TRBV12-4
size: many
D: TRBD1
J: TRBJ2-3
DNA: TGTGCCAGCAGCCTTGGACAGGGGGAGTATTTT
CDR3: CASSLGQGEYF

V: TRBV10-3
size: many
D: TRBD1
J: TRBJ2-7
DNA: TGTGCCATCAGCCTCGGGACAGGGGGGAGCTCCTACGAGCAGTACTTC
CDR3: CAISLGTGGSSYEQYF

V: TRBV7-9
size: many
D: TRBD1
J: TRBJ2-5
DNA: TGTGCCAGCAGCCCACGGGACAGGGGGTCAGAGACCCAGTACTTC
CDR3: CASSPRDRGSETQYF

V: TRBV7-2
size: NA
D: TRBD1
J: TRBJ2-7
DNA: TGTGCCAGCAGCTTAGCGGGGGGAGGGACAGGGGGGAACGAGCAGTACTTC
CDR3: CASSLAGGGTGGNEQYF

V: TRBV6-2/TRBV6-3
size: NA
D: NA
J: TRBJ2-7
DNA: TGTGCCAGCAGTACCCCGGCGAGGACCCCCTACGAGCAGTACTTC
CDR3: CASSTPARTPYEQYF

V: TRBV12-3/TRBV12-4
size: NA
D: NA
J: TRBJ2-5
DNA: TGTGCCAGCAGTCTAACAACGGGGATCCACCAAGAGACCCAGTACTTC
CDR3: CASSLTTGIHQETQYF

V: TRBV6-2/TRBV6-3
size: once
D: TRBD2
J: TRBJ2-7
DNA: TGTGCCAGCAGCTCCGGACTAGTCTACGAGCAGTACTTC
CDR3: CASSSGLVYEQYF

V: TRBV4-3
size: NA
D: TRBD2
J: TRBJ2-1
DNA: TGCGCCAGCAGCCAAGACGGACTAGCGGGACGCAATGAGCAGTTCTTC
CDR3: CASSQDGLAGRNEQFF

V: TRBV20-1
size: NA
D: NA
J: TRBJ1-2
DNA: TGCAGTGCTAGGAGGGGGGTTCGGGGCTACACCTTC
CDR3: CSARRGVRGYTF

V: TRBV7-8
size: few
D: NA
J: TRBJ2-1
DNA: TGTGCCAGCAGCTCCCGTCTTAGCTCCTACAATGAGCAGTTCTTC
CDR3: CASSSRLSSYNEQFF

V: TRBV6-2/TRBV6-3
size: NA
D: NA
J: TRBJ2-3
DNA: TGTGCCAGCAGTTACAAGCTGGCCGCTCCATCCACAGATACGCAGTATTTT
CDR3: CASSYKLAAPSTDTQYF

V: TRBV10-3
size: few
D: TRBD1
J: TRBJ2-7
DNA: TGTGCCATCAGTGAAGGGACAGGGGAGGGCGAGCAGTACTTC
CDR3: CAISEGTGEGEQYF

V: TRBV4-3
size: NA
D: NA
J: TRBJ2-7
DNA: TGCGCCAGCAGCCCCGCGGTTTCCTACGAGCAGTACTTC
CDR3: CASSPAVSYEQYF

V: TRBV7-2
size: few
D: NA
J: TRBJ1-5
DNA: TGTGCCAGCAGCTGCCGCCCCCTGGGACAGCCCCAGCATTTT
CDR3: CASSCRPLGQPQHF

V: TRBV7-8
size: many
D: NA
J: TRBJ2-7
DNA: TGTGCCAGCAGCTTAGGCGCGGGTGTCTCCTACGAGCAGTACTTC
CDR3: CASSLGAGVSYEQYF

V: TRBV5-6
size: few
D: NA
J: TRBJ1-1
DNA: TGTGCCAGCAGCCGGGGGGCAGCGAACACTGAAGCTTTCTTT
CDR3: CASSRGAANTEAFF

V: TRBV24-1
size: many
D: NA
J: TRBJ2-5
DNA: TGTGCCACCAGTGATCCCGCACCCCCTTGGCCAGGGAGGCCCCAAGAGACCCAGTACTTC
CDR3: CATSDPAPPWPGRPQETQYF

V: TRBV4-3
size: NA
D: TRBD1
J: TRBJ2-1
DNA: TGCGCCAGCAGCCAAGCTCGGACAGGGATGGTAGCCTCCTACAATGAGCAGTTCTTC
CDR3: CASSQARTGMVASYNEQFF

V: TRBV5-8
size: NA
D: NA
J: TRBJ2-7
DNA: TGTGCCAGCAGCTTGTTTGGGCCCGCGTACCCGACAGGCGAGCAGTACTTC
CDR3: CASSLFGPAYPTGEQYF

V: TRBV7-9
size: NA
D: NA
J: TRBJ1-2
DNA: TGTGCCAGCAGCTTCCAGTCGCGACTGGGGGGCGGCTACACCTTC
CDR3: CASSFQSRLGGGYTF

V: TRBV12-3/TRBV12-4
size: NA
D: NA
J: TRBJ1-5
DNA: TGTGCCAGCAGTTTAGGGGATCTTAGCAATCAGCCCCAGCATTTT
CDR3: CASSLGDLSNQPQHF

V: TRBV10-3
size: many
D: NA
J: TRBJ2-3
DNA: TGTGCCATCAGTCGACAGGATTCTAGCACAGATACGCAGTATTTT
CDR3: CAISRQDSSTDTQYF